The TCR beta chain under discussion was sequenced for a study of response to subunit inactivated influenza vaccine listed by TCRdb under 2018. General notes on the study: Deep quantitative T cell receptor repertoire profiling was used in the study to track responses to a trivalent subunit inactivated influenza vaccine. General findings and caveats noted by the study authors: It was suggested by the authors that each seasonal influenza vaccination may recruit only a limited number of new T cells.

This clonotype was recorded at least ten times. Its antigen is unknown. Base-call qualities are not available, and no considerably larger clone is one nucleotide away. The library relied on RT-PCR. Sequenced using an Illumina HiSeq 2500. Through fastp at Q25 and MiXCR, TCRdb rebuilt clones from the public reads, retaining in-frame beta chains. Every distinct CDR3 protein forms one entry, paired with its most common genes and DNA. This sample gives under 200,000 distinct CDR3 sequences in total; roughly 10% of them show up just once. The ten biggest clones cover about 40% of the sample. The CDR3 runs 16 residues from the cysteine to the phenylalanine. Of all the DNA, just the CDR3 is kept, 48 bases in frame from base 1. The germline V and J ends show losses of 4 bases and 0 bases respectively, and no gene match explains 5 bases of the junction. CDR1 is given as SGHVS and CDR2 as FQNEAQ, both from the germline V gene.

The rearranged segments are TRBV7-8 and TRBJ2-3, with TRBD2 identical over 9 junction bases. Material: CD8+ T cells sorted from PBMCs, obtained about 23 months after vaccination. This receptor was taken from a man in his fifties or sixties who received an inactivated influenza vaccine. Donor details come from another sample of the same person, matched by shared clones. The CDR3 reads as follows: CASSSPSGVSTDTQYF. The nucleotide sequence reads TGTGCCAGCAGCTCTCCTAGCGGGGTTAGCACAGATACGCAGTATTTT.